The next 24 T cell receptor beta chains were all read from a single sample in a study of identical twins. In TCRdb, the 5' RACE reads were re-called with MiXCR into one record per CDR3 protein. The data show 700,000 or so distinct CDR3 sequences, less than 10% seen once. The sample also formed part of further work on yellow fever vaccine responses in identical twins.

The sequenced material came from PBMCs. These receptors were taken from a woman between 18 and 29 years old in good health.

This clonotype has ten or more counts. This sequence joins TRBV25-1 and TRBJ2-3; 9 bases are a match to TRBD1. With 5 bases clipped from V and 6 bases from J, the junction kept 12 bases outside the gene matches. The length of the CDR3 is 16 residues. Germline loops: CDR1 MGHDK, CDR2 SYGVNS. Here the CDR3 reads CASSSLGTGLGDTQYF. The CDR3 DNA follows: TGTGCCAGCAGTTCGTTAGGGACAGGGCTTGGGGATACGCAGTATTTT.

This clonotype was seen many times. This chain links TRBV20-1 with TRBJ2-2, with D unresolved. This CDR3 is built from 15 residues. Trimming took off 4 bases at V and 4 bases at J, with 16 bases between the two ends. Germline assignment: CDR1 DFQATT and CDR2 SNEGSKA (reference sequence). CDR3 protein: CSAMHNIKGTGELFF. The CDR3 coding sequence is TGCAGTGCTATGCACAATATAAAGGGCACCGGGGAGCTGTTTTTT.

The V gene is TRBV20-1, the J gene TRBJ2-1, with 7 positions matching TRBD2. The CDR3 is made up of 11 amino acids. CDR1 is DFQATT, CDR2 SNEGSKA, per germline (reference sequence). The V segment lost 1 base and the J segment 9 bases; nucleotides outside the gene matches: 0. CDR3 region: CSARAGGEQFF. CDR3 nucleotides: TGCAGTGCTAGAGCGGGGGGTGAGCAGTTCTTC.

This clonotype was found a few times. The chain uses TRBV3-1 and TRBJ2-3; D possibly matches TRBD1 or TRBD2 (5 bases each). Germline V gene sequence: CDR1 LGHDT, CDR2 YNNKEL (reference sequence). The V end lost 1 base, the J end lost 2 bases, and 19 bases lay between the germline ends. This CDR3 contains 18 residues. For the CDR3, the DNA is TGTGCCAGCAGCCAAGTAGGGGTTCGAGCGGTCATCACAGATACGCAGTATTTT. Its protein is CASSQVGVRAVITDTQYF.

In its sample, this clonotype was seen a few times. The rearrangement uses TRBV6-2 or TRBV6-3 and TRBJ2-5; no clear D gene. Germline V gene sequence: CDR1 MNHEY, CDR2 SVGEGT. This CDR3 spans 13 amino acids. Trimming took off 6 bases at V and 3 bases at J, with 11 bases between the two ends. The CDR3, as DNA: TGTGCCAGCAGAGCCGGGCCCAAAGAGACCCAGTACTTC. Translating it yields CASRAGPKETQYF.

V is TRBV6-5 and J is TRBJ2-5; D remains ambiguous. With 4 bases removed from V and 5 bases from J, the gap between germline ends came to 17 bases. The CDR3 is 15 amino acids. CDR1 and CDR2 from the germline V gene are MNHEY and SVGAGI. The CDR3 is CASSWFRATFETQYF. CDR3 nucleotides: TGTGCCAGCAGTTGGTTCCGGGCCACGTTTGAGACCCAGTACTTC.

There are a few counts of this clonotype. The chain employs TRBV4-2 and TRBJ2-3; 9 positions match TRBD2. CDR3 length: 18 residues. The V gene end was trimmed by 0 bases and the J gene end by 5 bases; junction bases not matched to a gene: 12. Germline V gene data show CDR1 as LGHNA and CDR2 as YNFKEQ. The CDR3 bases are TGTGCCAGCAGCCAAGATGGTGCGGGGGGGCTAGCGGGAGATACGCAGTATTTT. It yields the protein CASSQDGAGGLAGDTQYF.

The rearrangement links TRBV7-9 to TRBJ1-4; 7 positions agree with TRBD1. The germline CDR1 and CDR2 sequences are SEHNR and FQNEAQ (reference sequence). V trimming: 5 bases; J trimming: 7 bases; junction bases outside the gene matches: 13. This CDR3 region has 16 residues. CDR3 nucleotides: TGTGCCAGCAGCCCACCTTTTGGAGGGGGCATTGAAAAACTGTTTTTT. Protein: CASSPPFGGGIEKLFF.

The rearrangement uses TRBV12-3 or TRBV12-4 and TRBJ2-3, with 9 nucleotides matching TRBD2. Trimming removed 6 bases from V and 14 bases from J; junction bases left unmatched: 12. The CDR3 consists of 13 residues. In DNA form, the CDR3 reads TGTGCCAGCAGCTCCCCCGGGACTAGCACTCGGTATTTT. Its protein product is CASSSPGTSTRYF.

This clonotype was seen more than once but under ten times. The rearrangement uses TRBV11-2 and TRBJ2-1; 7 bases fit TRBD2. Germline V gene data show CDR1 as SGHAT and CDR2 as FQNNGV. V shed 2 bases, J shed 1 base, and the junction held 2 bases outside the gene matches. The CDR3 consists of 15 residues. As DNA, the CDR3 is TGTGCCAGCAGCTTAACCGGGAGGTCCTACAATGAGCAGTTCTTC. Translated: CASSLTGRSYNEQFF.

This clonotype was counted between two and nine times. V usage is TRBV12-3 or TRBV12-4 and J usage is TRBJ1-1, with TRBD1 matching 7 bases. V lost 5 bases to trimming and J lost 0 bases; unmatched junction nucleotides: 6. The CDR3 is 15 amino acids. This CDR3 is CASSRTGAVNTEAFF. CDR3 coding DNA: TGTGCCAGCAGTCGTACAGGGGCGGTGAACACTGAAGCTTTCTTT.

This clonotype has a handful of counts. The genes are TRBV24-1 and TRBJ1-1; no definite D call. The CDR3 spans 13 residues. The V end lost 0 bases, the J end lost 12 bases, and 13 bases lay between the germline ends. Per the germline V gene, CDR1 is KGHDR and CDR2 is SFDVKD. The CDR3 sequence is CATSDLPYQRTFF. CDR3 coding DNA: TGTGCCACCAGTGATTTGCCGTATCAGAGGACTTTCTTT.

This clonotype was counted a few times. The chain uses TRBV28 and TRBJ2-7; TRBD2 matches 12 bases. The CDR3 runs to 14 residues. The junction had 3 bases not matched to a gene; V was cut back by 6 bases and J by 3 bases. Germline CDR1 MDHEN, CDR2 SYDVKM. Here the CDR3 reads CASRPTSGSYEQYF. The CDR3 bases are TGTGCCAGCAGACCGACTAGCGGGAGCTACGAGCAGTACTTC.

In this sample, this clonotype turned up many times. The chain joins TRBV5-1 to TRBJ1-2; 8 nucleotides align to TRBD1. V shed 4 bases and J 3 bases; nucleotides not matched to a gene: 14. The CDR3 covers 17 residues. Germline lookup yields CDR1 SGHRS and CDR2 YFSETQ. Here the CDR3 DNA reads TGCGCCAGCAGCCTAAGAAACCGGGACAGGACTGACTATGGCTACACCTTC. Its translation: CASSLRNRDRTDYGYTF.

The sample holds many counts of this clonotype. The chain joins TRBV7-9 to TRBJ1-1; D may be TRBD1 (5 bases). Trimming pared 1 base from V and 1 base from J, leaving 13 bases between. Germline-derived CDR1 and CDR2 are SEHNR and FQNEAQ (reference sequence). CDR3 length equals 16 residues. The CDR3 DNA is TGTGCCAGCAGCTTAGTCGGGGGGGGATCGAACACTGAAGCTTTCTTT. Its translation is CASSLVGGGSNTEAFF.

This clonotype was counted between two and nine times. The V call is TRBV24-1, the J call TRBJ2-1; TRBD2 agrees at 11 bases. After removal of 10 bases from V and 8 bases from J, the junction contained 9 bases not matched to a gene. The germline CDR1 and CDR2 sequences are KGHDR and SFDVKD. The CDR3 is 14 residues long. CDR3 in amino acids: CATSSSGGRYEQFF. The CDR3 DNA reads as TGTGCCACTTCGTCTAGCGGGGGGAGGTATGAGCAGTTCTTC.

This chain uses TRBV5-1 with TRBJ2-2; no firm D call. Germline loops: CDR1 SGHRS, CDR2 YFSETQ. This CDR3 has 15 amino acids. V was cut by 7 bases and J by 0 bases, with 13 bases left in between. The CDR3: CASLKDGANTGELFF. The CDR3 DNA sequence: TGCGCCAGCCTTAAGGACGGCGCGAACACCGGGGAGCTGTTTTTT.

The chain joins TRBV6-1 to TRBJ2-2, with D unclear. Germline V gene sequence: CDR1 MNHNS, CDR2 SASEGT. The CDR3 sequence is 14 residues long. V dropped 8 bases and J dropped 3 bases, with 13 bases sitting between them. The CDR3 sequence: CASVRYRYTGELFF. The CDR3 coding sequence is TGTGCCAGCGTCCGGTACAGATACACCGGGGAGCTGTTTTTT.

The rearrangement joins TRBV7-3 to TRBJ2-1, with TRBD2 matching 9 bases. V lost 5 bases and J lost 4; bases outside the gene matches: 9. The germline CDR1 and CDR2 sequences are SGHTA and FQGTGA. The CDR3 has 16 amino acids. CDR3 DNA sequence: TGTGCCAGCAGCCCTGAGGCGACTAGCGGATACAATGAGCAGTTCTTC. It specifies CASSPEATSGYNEQFF. Supplemented by reference TRBV7-3 and TRBJ2-1, the full variable domain reads GAGVSQTPSNKVTEKGKYVELRCDPISGHTALYWYRQSLGQGPEFLIYFQGTGAADDSGLPNDRFFAVRPEGSVSTLKIQRTERGDSAVYLCASSPEATSGYNEQFFGPGTRLTVL.

The chain has TRBV10-2 and TRBJ2-3, with a tentative D call TRBD1 (6 bases). Between the trimmed V and J ends, which lost 8 bases and 14 bases, there was a span of 20 bases. The CDR3 is made up of 12 amino acids. Germline CDR1 is WSHSY and CDR2 is SAAADI. CDR3 bases: TGCGCCAGCTCTCCCCGGGACATCAAACTGTATTTT. It codes for CASSPRDIKLYF.

This clonotype was seen more than once but under ten times. The chain couples TRBV28 to TRBJ1-5; 8 bases line up with TRBD1. The length of the CDR3 is 16 residues. CDR1 is MDHEN, CDR2 SYDVKM, per germline. J gave up 4 bases and V 2 bases, and 7 bases lay outside the gene matches. The chain's CDR3 is CASSLRRTGSNQPQHF. Written as DNA, the CDR3 is TGTGCCAGCAGTTTAAGACGGACAGGGAGTAATCAGCCCCAGCATTTT. Full variable domain (rest looked up from reference TRBV28 and TRBJ1-5): DVKVTQSSRYLVKRTGEKVFLECVQDMDHENMFWYRQDPGLGLRLIYFSYDVKMKEKGDIPEGYSVSREKKERFSLILESASTNQTSMYLCASSLRRTGSNQPQHFGDGTRLSIL.

This clonotype showed up just a few times. This chain links TRBV5-1 with TRBJ1-2; no clear D. V shed 4 bases and J shed 4 bases, with 17 bases lying between them. The germline CDR1 and CDR2 sequences are SGHRS and YFSETQ. The CDR3 has 15 amino acids. The CDR3 region is CASSNTWDTIYGYTF. The CDR3, as DNA: TGCGCCAGCAGCAACACATGGGATACAATCTATGGCTACACCTTC.

The V and J genes are TRBV2 and TRBJ1-5; 10 bases map to TRBD1. The V and J ends lost 4 bases and 7 bases, in that order; junction bases with no gene match: 7. The germline CDR1 and CDR2 sequences are SNHLY and FYNNEI. This CDR3 spans 15 amino acids. CDR3 sequence (DNA): TGTGCCAGCAGTGGAATCGGGACAGGGGCGCAGCCCCAGCATTTT. It specifies CASSGIGTGAQPQHF.

Only a few counts were recorded for this clonotype. The chain joins TRBV20-1 to TRBJ2-1; 12 bases agree with TRBD2. Looked up from germline, CDR1 is DFQATT and CDR2 is SNEGSKA (reference sequence). Trimming cost V 3 bases and J 3 bases; bases outside gene matches: 3. The CDR3 totals 15 residues. CDR3 bases: TGCAGTGCTAGGAAACTAGCGGGGGGCTACAATGAGCAGTTCTTC. This encodes CSARKLAGGYNEQFF.